This entry describes one TCR beta chain. Germline loops: CDR1 SEHNR, CDR2 FQNEAQ (reference sequence). This CDR3 is built from 13 residues. V was shortened by 2 bases and J by 3 bases, with 7 bases between the two germline ends. Libraries were prepared by immunoSEQ multiplex PCR; TCRdb keeps only in-frame clonotypes and omits some of them. The repertoire holds approximately 350,000 clones, with roughly nine tenths as singletons. These data are taken from a study of blood T cell repertoires in COVID-19. Material for sequencing was PBMCs or T cells enriched from blood (not recorded which). The J gene is TRBJ1-2, the V gene TRBV7-9, with D hard to call. The sequence was collected from a man in his late teens or twenties who had recovered from COVID-19. CDR3 sequence: CASSLTQDYGYTF. Written as DNA, the CDR3 is TGTGCCAGCAGCTTAACTCAGGACTATGGCTACACCTTC. Complete variable domain (other parts from reference TRBV7-9 and TRBJ1-2): DTGVSQNPRHKITKRGQNVTFRCDPISEHNRLYWYRQTLGQGPEFLTYFQNEAQLEKSRLLSDRFSAERPKGSFSTLEIQRTEQGDSAMYLCASSLTQDYGYTFGSGTRLTVV.